These 23 T cell receptor beta chains originate from one sample sequenced in a study of molecular identifiers for immune sequencing clone quantification. From the PCR reads, TCRdb called clonotypes with MiXCR, one entry per CDR3 protein. The table has more than 450,000 distinct CDR3 sequences, around a fifth seen once. The material sequenced was naive CD8+ T cells from blood, with Jurkat cell RNA spiked in. The sample's subset: FACS-sorted CD8+CD4-CCR7+CD45RA+ naive T cells. The receptors here all came from a human donor in good health. Some libraries in this study had Jurkat cell RNA spiked in.

The chain couples TRBV30 to TRBJ2-7; a weak D match, TRBD1 (5 bases). This CDR3 contains 12 residues. V was cut by 1 base and J by 3 bases, with 7 bases left in between. From germline, CDR1 is GTSNPN and CDR2 SVGIG (reference sequence). The CDR3 DNA is TGTGCCTGGAGTGACGACAGCTACGAGCAGTACTTC. Amino acid sequence: CAWSDDSYEQYF.

This clonotype was counted at least ten times. The V gene is TRBV30, the J gene TRBJ1-1; possibly TRBD1 for D (6 bases). This CDR3 is built from 12 residues. Trimming pared 0 bases from V and 6 bases from J, leaving 8 bases between. Germline lookup yields CDR1 GTSNPN and CDR2 SVGIG (reference sequence). The CDR3 is CAWSVGGSEAFF. For the CDR3, the DNA is TGTGCCTGGAGTGTAGGGGGATCTGAAGCTTTCTTT.

This clonotype was counted ten times or more. The chain employs TRBV21-1 and TRBJ1-1; the table calls TRBD1, which could not be checked here. TRBV21-1 is assigned pseudogene status. There are 16 residues in the CDR3. CDR3 DNA: TGTGCCAGCAGCAAAGATTCGGGGCAGGGCGGCACTGAAGCTTTCTTT. Encoded protein: CASSKDSGQGGTEAFF.

Ten or more counts support this clonotype. The gene calls are TRBV6-5 and TRBJ2-3; 8 bases line up with TRBD1. This CDR3 spans 15 amino acids. J gave up 5 bases and V 2 bases, and 6 bases lay outside the gene matches. Looked up from germline, CDR1 is MNHEY and CDR2 is SVGAGI. The CDR3 coding sequence is TGTGCCAGCAGTTACCGGGACAGGATTGGAGATACGCAGTATTTT. It is translated as CASSYRDRIGDTQYF.

In its sample, this clonotype was seen a few times. CDR3 coding DNA: TGTGCCAGCAGCTTACAGGCGGACAGAGACTACGAGCAGTACTTC. It specifies CASSLQADRDYEQYF. The gene calls are TRBV7-9 and TRBJ2-7; possible D gene TRBD1, 6 bases. CDR3 length: 15 amino acids. Trimming took off 2 bases at V and 3 bases at J, with 14 bases between the two ends. Germline V gene data show CDR1 as SEHNR and CDR2 as FQNEAQ (reference sequence).

The gene calls are TRBV13 and TRBJ2-2; D could derive from TRBD1 or TRBD2 (5 bases each). Per germline, CDR1 PRHDT and CDR2 FYEKMQ (reference sequence). The CDR3 is made up of 22 amino acids. V lost 5 bases and J 1 base, leaving 32 bases between the germline ends. CDR3 DNA: TGTGCCAGCAGCACATACCAGGTGGGGCTGAGGGAAGTGAGTCTGAACACCGGGGAGCTGTTTTTT. This sequence encodes CASSTYQVGLREVSLNTGELFF.

This clonotype showed up just a few times. CDR3 in amino acids: CSARVGTSGTYEQYF. For the CDR3, the DNA is TGCAGTGCTAGAGTCGGGACTAGCGGAACCTACGAGCAGTACTTC. The chain joins TRBV20-1 to TRBJ2-7; 11 bases align to TRBD2. The CDR3 extends over 15 amino acids. Germline CDR1 and CDR2: DFQATT and SNEGSKA (reference sequence). V dropped 1 base and J dropped 2; count of bases not matched to a gene: 4.

On this clonotype itself: A much larger clone sits a single nucleotide away, making a read error possible. The genes are TRBV13 and TRBJ2-3, with D perhaps TRBD1 or TRBD2 (5 bases each). Germline-derived CDR1 and CDR2 are PRHDT and FYEKMQ (reference sequence). This CDR3 contains 12 residues. CDR3 nucleotide sequence: TGTACCAGCAGCTCGGGACGGGATACGCAGTATTTT. As protein: CTSSSGRDTQYF. The entire variable domain, with the rest obtained from reference TRBV13 and TRBJ2-3, is as follows: AAGVIQSPRHLIKEKRETATLKCYPIPRHDTVYWYQQGPGQDPQFLISFYEKMQSDKGSIPDRFSAQQFSDYHSELNMSSLELGDSALYFCTSSSGRDTQYFGPGTRLTVL.

This sequence joins TRBV3-1 and TRBJ2-1, with a tentative D call TRBD1 (6 bases). The CDR3 extends over 16 amino acids. Deletions cut 0 bases from V and 4 bases from J, with 13 bases between. CDR1 LGHDT and CDR2 YNNKEL come from the germline V gene (reference sequence). The CDR3 is CASSQDDRSVYNEQFF. The CDR3 nucleotides read TGTGCCAGCAGCCAAGATGACAGGAGTGTGTACAATGAGCAGTTCTTC.

Regarding this clonotype: The junction shows a germline mismatch at one end, possibly a read error. The rearrangement uses TRBV27 and TRBJ2-5; D not certain. The CDR3 extends over 13 amino acids. Germline CDR1 and CDR2: MNHEY and SMNVEV (reference sequence). This CDR3 is CTSSSTSWETQYF. The CDR3 DNA sequence: TGTACCAGCAGTTCCACTTCTTGGGAGACCCAGTACTTC.

Notes on this clonotype: A much more abundant neighbour one base away suggests this may be a read error. This rearrangement joins TRBV28 to TRBJ1-6; no firm D call. The CDR3 extends over 14 amino acids. Germline V gene data show CDR1 as MDHEN and CDR2 as SYDVKM. CDR3 coding DNA: TGTGCCGGCAGCCAACGGGTTCTTAATTCACCCCTCCACTTT. Protein product: CAGSQRVLNSPLHF.

This sequence joins TRBV7-9 and TRBJ1-6; D uncertain. CDR3 size: 12 residues. Germline CDR1 is SEHNR and CDR2 is FQNEAQ (reference sequence). V lost 5 bases and J 11 bases, leaving 10 bases between the germline ends. CDR3 loop: CASSDQSAPLHF. The CDR3 coding sequence is TGTGCCAGCAGCGACCAAAGTGCACCCCTCCACTTT.

This clonotype was counted at least ten times. V is TRBV7-6 and J is TRBJ1-1; 8 bases line up with TRBD1. Per the germline V gene, CDR1 is SGHVS and CDR2 is FNYEAQ. This CDR3 region has 16 residues. Trimming took 6 bases from V and 4 from J; bases not matched to a gene: 13. Here the CDR3 DNA reads TGTGCCAGCAGTTACGGACAGGGAGCAAGGGGCACTGAAGCTTTCTTT. Translation: CASSYGQGARGTEAFF.

The CDR3 region is CSAQYSTSYEQYF. CDR3 sequence (DNA): TGCAGTGCTCAGTACTCTACATCCTACGAGCAGTACTTC. The rearrangement uses TRBV20-1 and TRBJ2-7, with D hard to call. Germline V gives CDR1 DFQATT, CDR2 SNEGSKA (reference sequence). Between the trimmed V and J ends, which lost 5 bases and 1 base, there was a span of 12 bases. The length of the CDR3 is 13 residues.

This clonotype has at least ten counts. The gene calls are TRBV29-1 and TRBJ2-2, with D maybe TRBD1 (6 bases). CDR1 is SQVTM and CDR2 is ANQGSEA in the germline V gene. This CDR3 comprises 15 residues. Between the trimmed V and J ends, which lost 1 base and 0 bases, there was a span of 9 bases. This CDR3 reads CSVEGGGSNTGELFF. DNA of the CDR3: TGCAGCGTTGAAGGTGGGGGCTCGAACACCGGGGAGCTGTTTTTT.

This clonotype was observed at least ten times. In nucleotides, the CDR3 is TGCAGTGCTGAAATGGCAGGGGATAATAGCAATCAGCCCCAGCATTTT. Residues: CSAEMAGDNSNQPQHF. The chain couples TRBV20-1 to TRBJ1-5; D is perhaps TRBD1 (6 bases). The germline V gene has CDR1 DFQATT and CDR2 SNEGSKA (reference sequence). CDR3 length: 16 amino acids. The ends were cut back, 5 bases at V and 0 bases at J, with 17 bases in the middle.

V is TRBV27 and J is TRBJ2-7, with D perhaps matching TRBD1 or TRBD2 (5 bases each). Trimming took off 5 bases at V and 3 bases at J, with 14 bases between the two ends. Germline V gives CDR1 MNHEY, CDR2 SMNVEV (reference sequence). The CDR3 runs to 14 residues. CDR3 sequence reads: CASSLTWDGYEQYF. CDR3 coding DNA: TGTGCCAGCAGTCTCACCTGGGACGGCTACGAGCAGTACTTC.

The chain is built from TRBV4-1 and TRBJ1-4, with a weak D call TRBD1 (6 bases). The V end was cut by 3 bases, the J end by 4 bases, with 30 bases between. Germline V CDR1 and CDR2: MGHRA, YSYEKL. This CDR3 region has 21 residues. As DNA, the CDR3 is TGCGCCAGCAGCCAGTATAGACAGGACCGACGATTCCGGGCGATTAATGAAAAACTGTTTTTT. It codes for CASSQYRQDRRFRAINEKLFF.

This rearrangement joins TRBV30 to TRBJ2-7, with 9 bases lining up with TRBD1. CDR1 is GTSNPN and CDR2 is SVGIG in the germline V gene (reference sequence). The CDR3 runs to 13 residues. The trim removed 5 bases at V and 0 bases at J, leaving 2 bases unmatched. The CDR3 is CAWGQGSSYEQYF. The CDR3 bases are TGTGCCTGGGGACAGGGGAGCTCCTACGAGCAGTACTTC.

This clonotype was detected only once. A read error is possible here, since a much larger clone lies one base away. CDR3 bases: TGTGCCCGGGAGGACAGGAGTAACGAGCAGTACTTC. Protein sequence: CAREDRSNEQYF. The chain employs TRBV2 and TRBJ2-7; either TRBD1 or TRBD2 may supply D (7 bases each). Germline V gives CDR1 SNHLY, CDR2 FYNNEI. CDR3 size: 12 residues. V was cut by 11 bases and J by 5 bases, with 16 bases left in between.

In the case of this clonotype: With a much larger clone just one base away, this may be a read error. This rearrangement joins TRBV10-3 to TRBJ2-3, with TRBD2 identical over 10 bases. Unmatched junction bases numbered 3, after V lost 8 bases and J lost 1 base. Germline CDR1 and CDR2: ENHRY and SYGVKD. There are 14 residues in the CDR3. The CDR3 reads CAIPLAGGTDTQYF. Written as DNA, the CDR3 is TGTGCCATCCCGCTAGCGGGGGGCACAGATACGCAGTATTTT.

Only a few counts were recorded for this clonotype. The rearrangement joins TRBV6-6 to TRBJ2-7; D uncertain. The CDR3 contains 12 residues. V lost 2 bases and J 6 bases, leaving 8 bases between the germline ends. Germline CDR1 MNHNY, CDR2 SVGAGI (reference sequence). In nucleotides, the CDR3 is TGTGCCAGCAGTTACCGACCCAGCGAGCAGTACTTC. Amino acid sequence: CASSYRPSEQYF.

This chain joins TRBV7-3 and TRBJ2-3; 8 bases line up with TRBD2. This CDR3 has 15 residues. Germline CDR1 SGHTA, CDR2 FQGTGA. V lost 1 base to trimming and J lost 1 base; unmatched junction nucleotides: 1. CDR3 in amino acids: CASSLKAGGTDTQYF. The CDR3 region has the DNA TGTGCCAGCAGCTTAAAAGCGGGAGGCACAGATACGCAGTATTTT.